This T cell receptor (beta chain) was recorded in a study of blood T cell repertoires in COVID-19. Overall study: Both acute and convalescent COVID-19 samples were obtained from the United States, Italy and Spain.

Sequencing was performed with immunoSEQ multiplex PCR; in TCRdb, only in-frame clones are kept and a portion is missing. The repertoire holds roughly 130,000 clones, with roughly nine tenths as singletons. The CDR3 covers 16 residues. Trimming took 6 bases from V and 3 from J; bases not matched to a gene: 13. Germline assignment: CDR1 MDHEN and CDR2 SYDVKM. The sample consisted of peripheral blood. This receptor was identified in a man in his sixties with COVID-19, enrolled during active disease. The V gene is TRBV28, the J gene TRBJ2-7; the match to TRBD2 covers 8 bases. The DNA of the CDR3 is TGTGCCAGCAGCCCCACGGGAGGGGCGGGGGGCTACGAGCAGTACTTC. This codes for CASSPTGGAGGYEQYF.